The 12 T cell receptor beta chains presented below share a single source sample, sequenced in a study of cytomegalovirus exposure and HLA in healthy donors. The PCR contained 60 Vbeta and 13 Jbeta primers. Sequencing used immunoSEQ multiplex PCR; TCRdb keeps in-frame clones, though not all of them. This sample yields 150,000 to 200,000 clones, of which 80% to 85% are seen a single time; roughly 1.4% belongs to the top ten. Specimen: PBMCs. Receptors were obtained from a woman under 30 in good health and CMV-seronegative.

The chain links TRBV14 to TRBJ2-7; 10 bases are shared with TRBD2. The CDR3 length is 15 residues. After removal of 6 bases from V and 3 bases from J, the junction contained 8 bases not matched to a gene. The germline V gene has CDR1 SGHDN and CDR2 FVKESK. The CDR3 DNA reads TGTGCCAGCAGTGAGTCTAGCGGGGGCCTCTACGAGCAGTACTTC. It codes for CASSESSGGLYEQYF.

In this sample, this clone is medium-sized. The chain links TRBV5-6 to TRBJ2-6; a weak D match, TRBD1 (5 bases). The CDR3 spans 14 residues. Trimming took 7 bases from V and 0 from J, leaving 8 bases between them. CDR1 and CDR2 from the germline V gene are SGHDT and YYEEEE. DNA of the CDR3: TGTGCCAGCCTGCAGGGCTCTGGGGCCAACGTCCTGACTTTC. This encodes CASLQGSGANVLTF.

V is TRBV10-3 and J is TRBJ2-1, with D uncertain. Germline V gene sequence: CDR1 ENHRY, CDR2 SYGVKD. The CDR3 runs to 16 residues. V lost 0 bases and J 4 bases, leaving 13 bases between the germline ends. The DNA of the CDR3 is TGTGCCATCAGTGAGTCGTCTAGTCTCAGATACAATGAGCAGTTCTTC. Translating gives CAISESSSLRYNEQFF.

The chain is built from TRBV10-3 and TRBJ2-1, with D unclear. This CDR3 spans 13 amino acids. CDR1 ENHRY and CDR2 SYGVKD come from the germline V gene. V lost 6 bases and J 4 bases, leaving 10 bases between the germline ends. The CDR3 DNA reads as TGTGCCATCAGCTCGGTTGAATACAATGAGCAGTTCTTC. Protein: CAISSVEYNEQFF.

The chain recombines TRBV5-5 with TRBJ1-6; D is unresolved. Trimming removed 7 bases at V and 0 bases at J, with 14 bases between. This CDR3 region has 16 residues. Germline V gene data show CDR1 as SGHKS and CDR2 as YYEKEE (reference sequence). The CDR3 loop is CASSRREISYNSPLHF. CDR3 in DNA: TGTGCCAGCTCCCGGAGGGAGATCTCCTATAATTCACCCCTCCACTTT.

The rearrangement joins TRBV5-4 to TRBJ1-5; 12 nucleotides align to TRBD1. Germline CDR1 reads SGHNT; CDR2 reads YYREEE (reference sequence). The CDR3 has 15 amino acids. Losses at the gene ends were 4 bases for V and 4 bases for J; bases not matched to a gene: 3. The CDR3 DNA is TGTGCCAGCAGCCCGGGACAGGGGGCTAATCAGCCCCAGCATTTT. It specifies CASSPGQGANQPQHF.

The CDR3, as DNA: TGTGCCAGCAGACGTTACAGGGGGCCGAACACCGGGGAGCTGTTTTTT. This translates into CASRRYRGPNTGELFF. The chain recombines TRBV11-2 with TRBJ2-2, with 9 bases aligning to TRBD1. The CDR3 is made up of 16 amino acids. Germline-derived CDR1 and CDR2 are SGHAT and FQNNGV. V shed 6 bases, J shed 0 bases, and the junction held 5 bases outside the gene matches.

CDR3 in amino acids: CASSGTANSPLHF. The CDR3 bases are TGTGCCAGCAGCGGGACTGCCAATTCACCCCTCCACTTT. The chain couples TRBV5-4 to TRBJ1-6; D is possibly TRBD1 (5 bases). V was pared by 4 bases and J by 7 bases, with 9 bases between. Germline V CDR1 and CDR2: SGHNT, YYREEE (reference sequence). This CDR3 is built from 13 residues.

The chain combines TRBV30 with TRBJ2-1; 8 bases map to TRBD1. The CDR3 is 15 amino acids. V gave up 3 bases and J gave up 4 bases; unmatched junction bases: 8. In germline, CDR1 is GTSNPN, CDR2 SVGIG (reference sequence). The CDR3 sequence is CAWSTQGAWYNEQFF. The CDR3 DNA sequence: TGTGCCTGGAGCACTCAGGGGGCATGGTACAATGAGCAGTTCTTC.

This chain links TRBV10-2 with TRBJ2-1; D gene uncertain. With 7 bases removed from V and 0 bases from J, the gap between germline ends came to 10 bases. The CDR3 loop spans 14 amino acids. Germline V gene data show CDR1 as WSHSY and CDR2 as SAAADI. CDR3 coding DNA: TGCGCCAGCAAGGAGCCTAGCTCCTACAATGAGCAGTTCTTC. Protein sequence: CASKEPSSYNEQFF.

The V call is TRBV18, the J call TRBJ1-1, with 7 bases fitting TRBD1. V shed 5 bases, J shed 0 bases, and the junction held 9 bases outside the gene matches. Germline V gene sequence: CDR1 KGHSH, CDR2 LQKENI. This CDR3 has 16 residues. The CDR3: CASSYDRASVNTEAFF. CDR3 bases: TGTGCCAGCTCATATGACAGGGCTTCCGTGAACACTGAAGCTTTCTTT.

This clone was seen a handful of times. Compared with germline, one end of the junction differs, possibly owing to a read error. The V call is TRBV7-9, the J call TRBJ1-1; perhaps TRBD1 as D (6 bases). Germline V gene data show CDR1 as SEHNR and CDR2 as FQNEAQ (reference sequence). This CDR3 has 15 amino acids. CDR3 nucleotide sequence: TGTTCCAGCAGCGTCACAGGGAAGAAGAACACTGAAGCTTTCTTT. Amino acid sequence: CSSSVTGKKNTEAFF.